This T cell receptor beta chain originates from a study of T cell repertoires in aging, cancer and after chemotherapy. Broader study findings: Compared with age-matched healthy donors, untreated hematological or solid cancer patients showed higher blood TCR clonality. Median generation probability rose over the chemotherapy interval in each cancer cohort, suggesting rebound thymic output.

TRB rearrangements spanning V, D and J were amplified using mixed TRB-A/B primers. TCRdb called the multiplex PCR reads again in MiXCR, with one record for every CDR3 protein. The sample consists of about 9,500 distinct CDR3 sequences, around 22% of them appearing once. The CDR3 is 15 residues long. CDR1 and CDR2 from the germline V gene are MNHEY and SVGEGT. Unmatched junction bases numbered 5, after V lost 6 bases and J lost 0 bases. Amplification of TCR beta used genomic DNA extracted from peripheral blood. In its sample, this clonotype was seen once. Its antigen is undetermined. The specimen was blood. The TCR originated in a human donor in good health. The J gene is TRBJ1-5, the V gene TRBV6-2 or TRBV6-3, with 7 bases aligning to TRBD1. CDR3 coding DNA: TGTGCCAGCAGCTGGGACAGAGCTAGCAATCAGCCCCAGCATTTT. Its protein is CASSWDRASNQPQHF.